These 2 T cell receptor beta chains came from one sample sequenced in a study of CD8 T cells in Susac syndrome. Random hexamers were used to reverse transcribe 0.5 to 1 ug of RNA. TCRdb used MiXCR to reprocess the immunoSEQ multiplex PCR reads, holding one entry per CDR3 protein. The sample has some 200,000 distinct CDR3 sequences; under 97% are singletons. Sample: CD4+ T cells from PBMCs. Every receptor here comes from a human donor with Susac syndrome.

This chain uses TRBV28 with TRBJ2-7, with D perhaps TRBD1 (6 bases). Trimming took 3 bases from V and 1 from J, leaving 16 bases between them. The germline V gene has CDR1 MDHEN and CDR2 SYDVKM. This CDR3 is 16 amino acids long. CDR3 protein: CASSFTSRGRSYEQYF. CDR3 nucleotides: TGTGCCAGCAGTTTCACCTCCAGGGGTCGGTCCTACGAGCAGTACTTC. The variable domain in full, completed from reference TRBV28 and TRBJ2-7, reads DVKVTQSSRYLVKRTGEKVFLECVQDMDHENMFWYRQDPGLGLRLIYFSYDVKMKEKGDIPEGYSVSREKKERFSLILESASTNQTSMYLCASSFTSRGRSYEQYFGPGTRLTVT.

J is TRBJ2-7 and V is TRBV4-3; 15 positions agree with TRBD2. Per germline, CDR1 LGHNA and CDR2 YSLEER. V was pared by 0 bases and J by 4 bases, with 10 bases of the junction left unmatched. The CDR3 length is 19 residues. The CDR3 DNA is TGCGCCAGCAGCCAAGAAATGGGACAGGGACTAGCGGGGGGATACGAGCAGTACTTC. Translated, it gives CASSQEMGQGLAGGYEQYF.